This TCR beta chain was observed in a study of T cell responses to AZD1222 COVID-19 vaccine. Findings and caveats of the study: Spike was spanned by vaccine-associated CD4 TCRs, with dominance at 160-218 and 743-854. The donor group comprised mostly white British people and more females; the analysis possibly underestimated clonal diversity. Unmutated regions of variants are reportedly targeted by nearly half of spike-specific TCRs. At study baseline, merely roughly 6 AZD1222 recipients were seropositive.

This clone was seen only once. Its target is unknown. The method was immunoSEQ multiplex PCR; TCRdb's version includes in-frame clones alone and lacks a portion of them. The repertoire holds under 80,000 clones, with approximately 85% as singletons. CDR1 and CDR2 (germline): MNHNS, SASEGT. The V and J ends lost 1 base and 4 bases respectively, with 11 bases between them. The CDR3 loop spans 15 amino acids. The chain recombines TRBV6-1 with TRBJ1-5; D unresolved. The sequence was collected from an adult in good health. The sample here was peripheral blood, taken on day 0 of MenACWY control vaccination. CDR3 amino acids: CASSEGRQLNQPQHF. CDR3 in DNA: TGTGCCAGCAGTGAAGGTCGGCAGCTTAATCAGCCCCAGCATTTT.